Below are 25 T cell receptor beta chains sequenced from a single sample in a study of CD8 T cells in ankylosing spondylitis. Via MiXCR, TCRdb re-called the 5' RACE reads, giving one row per CDR3 protein. The table records some 350,000 distinct CDR3 sequences, 14% to 15% of them present only once. Sequenced: blood, either unsorted or a sorted T cell fraction (not recorded which). These receptors came from a male donor with ankylosing spondylitis or in good health (not recorded which).

The chain employs TRBV18 and TRBJ2-7; 9 bases match TRBD1. The V and J ends lost 6 bases and 3 bases, in that order; junction bases with no gene match: 6. Germline V gene sequence: CDR1 KGHSH, CDR2 LQKENI. The CDR3 totals 14 residues. CDR3 DNA sequence: TGTGCCAGCTCGGATAGGACAGGGGACTACGAGCAGTACTTC. It encodes CASSDRTGDYEQYF.

This clonotype has more than one count but fewer than ten. The CDR3 region is CASSSGTAANYGYTF. CDR3 DNA sequence: TGCGCCAGCAGCTCGGGGACAGCTGCTAACTATGGCTACACCTTC. This rearrangement joins TRBV5-1 to TRBJ1-2, with 7 bases lining up with TRBD1. The germline V gene encodes CDR1 SGHRS and CDR2 YFSETQ. This CDR3 region has 15 residues. V was pared by 3 bases and J by 0 bases, with 5 bases of the junction left unmatched. The full variable domain, completed using reference TRBV5-1 and TRBJ1-2, is KAGVTQTPRYLIKTRGQQVTLSCSPISGHRSVSWYQQTPGQGLQFLFEYFSETQRNKGNFPGRFSGRQFSNSRSEMNVSTLELGDSALYLCASSSGTAANYGYTFGSGTRLTVV.

This clonotype was seen at least ten times. This chain connects TRBV12-3 or TRBV12-4 to TRBJ2-1; TRBD2 matches 12 bases. The J segment lost 6 bases and the V segment lost 2 bases, leaving 8 bases of the junction unmatched. The CDR3 has 17 amino acids. The CDR3 reads CASSLPGVLAGGNEQFF. The CDR3 bases are TGTGCCAGCAGTTTACCCGGCGTACTAGCGGGAGGCAATGAGCAGTTCTTC.

The chain links TRBV11-3 to TRBJ1-4; 7 nucleotides line up with TRBD1. The J segment lost 5 bases and the V segment lost 1 base, leaving 4 bases of the junction unmatched. The CDR3 extends over 15 amino acids. Per germline, CDR1 SGHNT and CDR2 YENEEA. The CDR3 reads CASSLGGTVNEKLFF. The CDR3 nucleotides are TGTGCCAGCAGCTTAGGAGGGACAGTCAATGAAAAACTGTTTTTT.

The V call is TRBV28, the J call TRBJ1-1; D unresolved. The CDR3 is 14 amino acids. Trimming removed 3 bases at V and 1 base at J, with 9 bases between. Germline-derived CDR1 and CDR2 are MDHEN and SYDVKM. DNA for the CDR3: TGTGCCAGCAGTTTCATACATGCGAACACTGAAGCTTTCTTT. Translated, it gives CASSFIHANTEAFF.

The DNA for the CDR3 is TGTGCCAGCAGCCTGATATTAGCGGATCCCTACGAGCAGTACTTC. This sequence encodes CASSLILADPYEQYF. V and J are TRBV3-1 and TRBJ2-7, with D possibly TRBD2 on 6 matching bases. The ends were cut back, 4 bases at V and 2 bases at J, with 15 bases in the middle. CDR1 LGHDT and CDR2 YNNKEL come from the germline V gene (reference sequence). The length of the CDR3 is 15 residues.

The V and J genes are TRBV5-6 and TRBJ2-1, with 12 bases aligning to TRBD2. V was clipped by 3 bases and J by 6 bases; unmatched bases: 4. The CDR3 sequence is 15 residues long. Germline CDR1 is SGHDT and CDR2 is YYEEEE. Written as DNA, the CDR3 is TGTGCCAGCAGCTCCCTAGCGGGGGGGCTCAATGAGCAGTTCTTC. Protein product: CASSSLAGGLNEQFF.

The gene calls are TRBV27 and TRBJ1-2; unclear D gene. V lost 4 bases and J 4 bases, leaving 16 bases between the germline ends. CDR3 size: 15 residues. Germline values: CDR1 MNHEY, CDR2 SMNVEV (reference sequence). The chain's CDR3 is CASSSRGSLTYGYTF. The CDR3 bases are TGTGCCAGCAGTTCGCGAGGCAGCTTAACCTATGGCTACACCTTC.

At least ten counts were recorded for this clonotype. In nucleotides, the CDR3 is TGTGCCAGCAGTTGGAAGGAGGGCACCGGGGAGCTGTTTTTT. This sequence encodes CASSWKEGTGELFF. This rearrangement joins TRBV12-3 or TRBV12-4 to TRBJ2-2; a weak D match, TRBD2 (6 bases). Deletions cut 4 bases from V and 4 bases from J, with 10 bases between. CDR3 size: 14 residues.

This clonotype was detected many times. The genes are TRBV20-1 and TRBJ2-1; the D gene could be TRBD1 or TRBD2 (7 bases each). The CDR3 consists of 12 residues. The germline V gene has CDR1 DFQATT and CDR2 SNEGSKA (reference sequence). With 6 bases removed from V and 8 bases from J, the gap between germline ends came to 14 bases. The CDR3 DNA follows: TGCAGTGCCCAGGGGGGGTTGGATGAGCAGTTCTTC. Encoded protein: CSAQGGLDEQFF.

The V call is TRBV5-1, the J call TRBJ2-5; no clear D. Germline CDR1 and CDR2: SGHRS and YFSETQ. Trimming left V 7 bases short and J 1 base short, with 14 bases between. The CDR3 consists of 14 residues. The CDR3 protein is CASGQPGIQETQYF. CDR3 in DNA: TGCGCCAGCGGTCAACCAGGAATCCAAGAGACCCAGTACTTC.

This clonotype was found a few times. The rearrangement joins TRBV3-1 to TRBJ1-6, with D hard to call. CDR1 is LGHDT and CDR2 is YNNKEL in the germline V gene (reference sequence). V was clipped by 11 bases and J by 0 bases, with 8 bases between them. The length of the CDR3 is 13 residues. CDR3 nucleotide sequence: TGTGCCTGCTCAAGCTCCTATAATTCACCCCTCCACTTT. Translation gives CACSSSYNSPLHF.

The genes are TRBV12-3 or TRBV12-4 and TRBJ2-2; either TRBD1 or TRBD2 may fit D (5 bases each). This CDR3 comprises 14 residues. The V end lost 3 bases, the J end lost 3 bases, and 8 bases lay between the germline ends. CDR3 sequence reads: CASSLGVDTGELFF. In DNA, the CDR3 is TGTGCCAGCAGTTTGGGGGTGGACACCGGGGAGCTGTTTTTT.

The chain has TRBV7-2 and TRBJ2-7; D ambiguous. The CDR3 is 14 residues long. V lost 1 base to trimming and J lost 2 bases, with 9 bases between them. Germline V gene data show CDR1 as SGHTA and CDR2 as FQGNSA. The CDR3 loop is CASSLGPLTYEQYF. The CDR3 nucleotides read TGTGCCAGCAGCTTAGGGCCTCTAACCTACGAGCAGTACTTC.

This clonotype was found a few times. This chain connects TRBV10-3 to TRBJ2-7; 8 positions agree with TRBD2. CDR1 ENHRY and CDR2 SYGVKD come from the germline V gene. The CDR3 runs 14 residues. V dropped 4 bases and J dropped 0; count of bases not matched to a gene: 2. CDR3: CAISGLANSYEQYF. CDR3 bases: TGTGCCATCAGTGGACTAGCGAACTCCTACGAGCAGTACTTC.

The V gene is TRBV5-1, the J gene TRBJ1-4; D remains unclear. Trimming stripped 4 bases from V and 3 bases from J, with 13 bases between. Germline V CDR1 and CDR2: SGHRS, YFSETQ. The CDR3 spans 15 residues. The CDR3 DNA reads TGCGCCAGCAGCCTCGGAACAGTTCCTAATGAAAAACTGTTTTTT. This translates into CASSLGTVPNEKLFF.

As for this clonotype: The conserved phenylalanine or tryptophan is not found at the CDR3 terminus, so this likely reflects a read error. The V gene is TRBV5-4, the J gene TRBJ1-4; tentative D call: TRBD1 (5 bases). The germline gives CDR1 SGHNT, CDR2 YYREEE (reference sequence). With 4 bases removed from V and 1 base from J, the gap between germline ends came to 14 bases. The CDR3 loop spans 16 amino acids. CDR3 sequence reads: CASSPRGGVTNEKLFL. CDR3 nucleotide sequence: TGTGCCAGCAGCCCCCGGGGGGGGGTAACTAATGAAAAACTGTTTTTA.

This rearrangement joins TRBV3-1 to TRBJ2-7; 14 positions match TRBD2. The CDR3 is 17 residues long. Germline V gene sequence: CDR1 LGHDT, CDR2 YNNKEL (reference sequence). Trimming cost V 1 base and J 5 bases; bases outside gene matches: 7. CDR3 loop: CASSQASGTSGSNEQYF. The CDR3 region has the DNA TGTGCCAGCAGCCAAGCTTCCGGGACTAGCGGGAGTAACGAGCAGTACTTC.

This clonotype was counted at least ten times. The chain links TRBV14 to TRBJ1-1; D ambiguous. V was shortened by 4 bases and J by 1 base, with 10 bases between the two germline ends. Germline V CDR1 and CDR2: SGHDN, FVKESK. The CDR3 sequence is 14 residues long. The CDR3 region has the DNA TGTGCCAGCAGCCCACCCGTTTGGAACACTGAAGCTTTCTTT. It specifies CASSPPVWNTEAFF.

This clonotype was found a few times. CDR3 amino acids: CASSTLSRTGGTEAFF. The CDR3 DNA follows: TGTGCCAGCAGCACCCTTTCTAGGACAGGGGGTACTGAAGCTTTCTTT. The chain recombines TRBV5-4 with TRBJ1-1, with 10 bases that match TRBD1. The trim removed 4 bases at V and 5 bases at J, leaving 11 bases unmatched. This CDR3 comprises 16 residues. Germline V lookup: CDR1 SGHNT, CDR2 YYREEE (reference sequence).

This clonotype has ten or more counts. The chain combines TRBV3-1 with TRBJ1-5; D call uncertain. With 0 bases removed from V and 8 bases from J, the gap between germline ends came to 17 bases. Germline assignment: CDR1 LGHDT and CDR2 YNNKEL (reference sequence). The CDR3 runs 16 residues. CDR3 loop: CASSQDGGRASEPQHF. For the CDR3, the DNA is TGTGCCAGCAGCCAAGATGGAGGACGGGCAAGTGAGCCCCAGCATTTT.

This chain uses TRBV3-1 with TRBJ1-2; TRBD1 might be the D (6 bases). V was clipped by 4 bases and J by 8 bases, with 23 bases between them. Per germline, CDR1 LGHDT and CDR2 YNNKEL (reference sequence). The CDR3 spans 16 residues. The CDR3 loop is CASSPTDSLRRSGYTF. The CDR3 bases are TGTGCCAGCAGCCCGACGGACAGCCTGCGCCGGAGCGGCTACACCTTC.

CDR3 sequence: CASSWGWTGSGNTIYF. The CDR3 region has the DNA TGTGCCAGCAGTTGGGGCTGGACAGGCTCTGGAAACACCATATATTTT. J is TRBJ1-3 and V is TRBV6-5; 7 bases fit TRBD1. The CDR3 runs 16 residues. Germline loops: CDR1 MNHEY, CDR2 SVGAGI. V trimming: 4 bases; J trimming: 0 bases; junction bases outside the gene matches: 6.

This clonotype was detected a few times. CDR3 protein: CSGSLTGRGDTEAFF. In nucleotides, the CDR3 is TGCAGCGGTAGCTTGACAGGCCGTGGGGACACTGAAGCTTTCTTT. This chain links TRBV29-1 with TRBJ1-1; TRBD1 might be the D (6 bases). Germline V CDR1 and CDR2: SQVTM, ANQGSEA. Trimming stripped 7 bases from V and 3 bases from J, with 21 bases between. The CDR3 length is 15 residues.

The table lists this clonotype with many counts. The chain employs TRBV7-8 and TRBJ2-1; 7 bases line up with TRBD2. Trimming removed 1 base from V and 9 bases from J; junction bases left unmatched: 3. The CDR3 totals 13 residues. Germline V lookup: CDR1 SGHVS, CDR2 FQNEAQ. The CDR3 nucleotides are TGTGCCAGCAGCTTAGGACTAGCAAGTGAGCAGTTCTTC. It specifies CASSLGLASEQFF.